These 18 T cell receptor beta chains came from one sample sequenced in a study of T-cell reconstitution after alpha-beta-depleted transplantation in children listed by TCRdb under 2016. Receptors were amplified or captured by PCR. Reads for this sample came from an Illumina HiSeq 2500. TCR library preparation used molecular barcoding, with unique molecular identifiers applied to normalize quantification of the TCRbeta repertoire. TCRdb handled the public reads itself, with Q25 trimming in fastp and clone calling in MiXCR, and kept productive beta chains. Every CDR3 protein is listed once, alongside the most common genes and DNA of its rows. Here the sample has around 190,000 distinct CDR3 sequences; 6.6% occur a single time. About 5.9% of the sample belongs to the ten largest clones. Per the publication, the treatment or condition label means: allogeneic hematopoietic cell transplantation with graft depleted of TCRalphabeta T cells and CD19 B cells.

The specimen comprised PBMCs, sampled before TCRalphabeta/CD19-depleted stem cell transplant. These receptors were collected from a boy younger than 10 with acute lymphoblastic leukemia, due to receive a stem cell transplant.

A few counts support this clonotype. The chain combines TRBV14 with TRBJ2-7; a weak D match, TRBD1 (5 bases). Deletions cut 0 bases from V and 9 bases from J, with 24 bases between. This CDR3 spans 17 amino acids. Germline-derived CDR1 and CDR2 are SGHDN and FVKESK. CDR3 nucleotides: TGTGCCAGCAGCCAAGATCGTGGGGCCCAACCTCCCCCCTGGCAGTACTTC. Protein product: CASSQDRGAQPPPWQYF.

This clonotype occurred many times. The chain couples TRBV28 to TRBJ2-5; D perhaps matches TRBD1 (6 bases). CDR3 length equals 18 residues. V lost 5 bases to trimming and J lost 0 bases, with 22 bases between them. Germline CDR1 reads MDHEN; CDR2 reads SYDVKM. This CDR3 reads CASSLQYTGPRYQETQYF. CDR3 coding DNA: TGTGCCAGCAGTCTACAATATACAGGGCCAAGGTACCAAGAGACCCAGTACTTC.

This clonotype was counted many times. The chain is built from TRBV30 and TRBJ2-7, with 9 bases matching TRBD2. Per the germline V gene, CDR1 is GTSNPN and CDR2 is SVGIG (reference sequence). The CDR3 length is 15 residues. V was pared by 1 base and J by 8 bases, with 12 bases of the junction left unmatched. CDR3 sequence reads: CAWSAPGTSLTKQYF. CDR3 DNA: TGTGCCTGGAGTGCTCCAGGGACTAGCTTAACGAAGCAGTACTTC.

At least ten counts were recorded for this clonotype. The chain has TRBV28 and TRBJ1-5; the D is unclear. The CDR3 has 14 amino acids. Trimming pared 2 bases from V and 4 bases from J, leaving 9 bases between. The germline V gene has CDR1 MDHEN and CDR2 SYDVKM. CDR3 DNA sequence: TGTGCCAGCAGTTTAGAGGGAAGGAATCAGCCCCAGCATTTT. Translating gives CASSLEGRNQPQHF.

At least ten counts were recorded for this clonotype. The CDR3 bases are TGTGCCAGCAGTTTATGGCGGGGGCCGGGGACCGGGGAGCTGTTTTTT. Translation gives CASSLWRGPGTGELFF. The chain joins TRBV6-5 to TRBJ2-2; D possibly corresponds to TRBD2 (7 bases). Trimming cost V 4 bases and J 5 bases, with 17 bases left between them. Germline V gene data show CDR1 as MNHEY and CDR2 as SVGAGI. The CDR3 is 16 amino acids.

This clonotype was detected many times. V usage is TRBV29-1 and J usage is TRBJ2-4; tentatively, D is TRBD1 or TRBD2 (6 bases each). The CDR3 has 15 amino acids. The germline gives CDR1 SQVTM, CDR2 ANQGSEA. V lost 7 bases and J 1 base, leaving 17 bases between the germline ends. The CDR3 sequence is CSAEGWGAAKNIQYF. The CDR3 nucleotides read TGCAGCGCCGAAGGCTGGGGGGCGGCCAAAAACATTCAGTACTTC.

Ten or more counts support this clonotype. This rearrangement joins TRBV20-1 to TRBJ2-1; the match to TRBD2 covers 11 bases. The ends lost 3 bases at V and 8 bases at J; junction bases unmatched: 6. The CDR3 covers 14 residues. The germline CDR1 and CDR2 sequences are DFQATT and SNEGSKA (reference sequence). The CDR3, as DNA: TGCAGTGCTAGTTATAGCGGGGGGGCAGATGAGCAGTTCTTC. This gives the protein CSASYSGGADEQFF.

This clonotype was observed many times. V is TRBV7-8 and J is TRBJ2-3; 7 nucleotides align to TRBD1. The CDR3 sequence is 16 residues long. The V and J ends lost 0 bases and 6 bases, in that order; junction bases with no gene match: 9. The germline gives CDR1 SGHVS, CDR2 FQNEAQ. The CDR3 DNA is TGTGCCAGCAGCTTAGCAGTTCGGCAGGGGGTGGATACGCAGTATTTT. It specifies CASSLAVRQGVDTQYF.

This clonotype was seen at least ten times. The chain combines TRBV7-2 with TRBJ2-1, with D unresolved. V was cut by 2 bases and J by 5 bases, with 7 bases left in between. Per germline, CDR1 SGHTA and CDR2 FQGNSA. There are 13 residues in the CDR3. The CDR3 here is CASSLISHNEQFF. In nucleotides, the CDR3 is TGTGCCAGCAGCTTAATAAGCCACAATGAGCAGTTCTTC. Based on the CDR3 plus reference TRBV7-2 and TRBJ2-1, the full variable domain is GAGVSQSPSNKVTEKGKDVELRCDPISGHTALYWYRQSLGQGLEFLIYFQGNSAPDKSGLPSDRFSAERTGGSVSTLTIQRTQQEDSAVYLCASSLISHNEQFFGPGTRLTVL.

V usage is TRBV27 and J usage is TRBJ2-1; maybe TRBD1 (5 bases). The CDR3 spans 11 residues. CDR1 is MNHEY and CDR2 is SMNVEV in the germline V gene (reference sequence). Deletions cut 9 bases from V and 9 bases from J, with 12 bases between. The CDR3 loop is CASRGGPEQFF. The CDR3 nucleotides are TGTGCCAGTAGGGGTGGTCCTGAGCAGTTCTTC.

The chain joins TRBV6-5 to TRBJ1-5; 9 bases are a match to TRBD1. After removal of 6 bases from V and 0 bases from J, the junction contained 12 bases not matched to a gene. This CDR3 is built from 18 residues. Germline V CDR1 and CDR2: MNHEY, SVGAGI. Written as DNA, the CDR3 is TGTGCCAGCAGCTCCTGGACAGGGGTCCAATATAGCAATCAGCCCCAGCATTTT. Its translation is CASSSWTGVQYSNQPQHF.

The chain links TRBV30 to TRBJ2-1; D could derive from TRBD1 or TRBD2 (5 bases each). V dropped 4 bases and J dropped 6 bases, with 13 bases sitting between them. Germline CDR1 is GTSNPN and CDR2 is SVGIG (reference sequence). The CDR3 length is 13 residues. The CDR3: CAWTRWGPNEQFF. Here the CDR3 DNA reads TGTGCCTGGACACGTTGGGGACCCAATGAGCAGTTCTTC.

The chain combines TRBV7-2 with TRBJ1-6, with D perhaps matching TRBD1 (6 bases). The germline CDR1 and CDR2 sequences are SGHTA and FQGNSA. V was pared by 4 bases and J by 6 bases, with 19 bases between. This CDR3 comprises 17 residues. The CDR3 protein is CASSSMGAGLLNSPLHF. CDR3 nucleotide sequence: TGTGCCAGCAGCTCCATGGGGGCGGGACTTCTTAATTCACCCCTCCACTTT.

This clonotype was found many times. The chain recombines TRBV10-3 with TRBJ2-7; no firm D call. This CDR3 has 14 residues. CDR1 is ENHRY and CDR2 is SYGVKD in the germline V gene. V lost 6 bases and J 0 bases, leaving 12 bases between the germline ends. As DNA, the CDR3 is TGTGCCATCAGCATCGACCGACGCTCCTACGAGCAGTACTTC. Translated: CAISIDRRSYEQYF.

The chain joins TRBV15 to TRBJ1-4; maybe TRBD1 (6 bases). This CDR3 contains 16 residues. The germline V gene encodes CDR1 LNHNV and CDR2 YYDKDF (reference sequence). Deletions cut 3 bases from V and 8 bases from J, with 19 bases between. Here the CDR3 reads CATSSRGRGAGEKLFF. CDR3 nucleotide sequence: TGTGCCACCAGCAGTCGCGGAAGGGGGGCTGGCGAAAAACTGTTTTTT.

This clonotype showed up many times. The chain links TRBV11-2 to TRBJ2-1; D is ambiguous. CDR3 size: 11 residues. V lost 3 bases and J 8 bases, leaving 5 bases between the germline ends. CDR1 and CDR2 from the germline V gene are SGHAT and FQNNGV. CDR3 sequence: CASSFNDEQFF. Here the CDR3 DNA reads TGTGCCAGCAGCTTTAACGATGAGCAGTTCTTC.

This clonotype was recorded at least ten times. The J gene is TRBJ2-1, the V gene TRBV20-1; 10 bases map to TRBD2. This CDR3 has 13 residues. With V trimmed by 6 bases and J by 10 bases, 9 bases remained unmatched. Germline V gene data show CDR1 as DFQATT and CDR2 as SNEGSKA (reference sequence). The CDR3 bases are TGCAGTGCCTGGGCTAGCGGGAGACCCGAGCAGTTCTTC. Translated: CSAWASGRPEQFF.

This clonotype was seen many times. The V call is TRBV6-1, the J call TRBJ2-7, with 13 nucleotides matching TRBD2. Trimming removed 6 bases from V and 4 bases from J; junction bases left unmatched: 6. CDR3 length: 15 amino acids. Germline CDR1 and CDR2: MNHNS and SASEGT. CDR3 DNA: TGTGCCAGCAGCTGGACTAGCGGGGGTTCTTACGAGCAGTACTTC. Translation: CASSWTSGGSYEQYF.